This T cell receptor beta chain was sequenced for a study of blood T cell repertoires in COVID-19 (dated by TCRdb to 2020 to 2021). A note on the overall study: Samples from collaborators originated in the United States, Italy and Spain and spanned both the acute and convalescent phases of COVID-19. The material from the prospective study consisted of cDNA or gDNA derived from T cells, B-cell-depleted T cells, or PBMCs. Subjects who had been exposed to COVID-19, were actively infected with it, or had recovered from it provided the deeply sampled blood TCRbeta repertoires that made up the dataset. The repertoires were released in a freely available public database meant as a resource for research on the immune response to SARS-CoV-2. The samples were drawn from the first 160 participants of the ongoing ImmuneRACE study and from 1,254 subjects provided by 6 global collaborators. Nearly every sample came with metadata listing a de-identified subject ID, COVID-19 status, age in years and sex. Where available, HLA class I and class II types were taken from metadata supplied by the sample provider and were not determined by assay-based typing.

Taken from cysteine to phenylalanine, the CDR3 has 14 residues. Only the CDR3 portion is preserved as DNA: 42 bases, with reading frame beginning at the first base. The germline V gene yields SNHLY for CDR1 and FYNNEI for CDR2. After removal of 3 bases from V and 0 bases from J, the junction retains 0 bases not matched to a gene. TCRbeta CDR3 regions were amplified from genomic DNA by means of the immunoSEQ Assay, a bias-controlled multiplex PCR. The paper's processing steps were these. Within the assay, amplification of reference gene primers was used to estimate how many nucleated cells each sample contained. To quantify the absolute abundance of each unique TCRbeta CDR3 rearrangement, sequence reads were collapsed and filtered. For each sample, productive Simpson clonality was calculated as the square root of Simpson's diversity index over productive rearrangements. TCRdb re-hosts the immuneACCESS table, in-frame sequences only. Its copies lack some clones; in the studies checked, an unresolved V gene accounts for under half of them, and the cause for the rest is not known. Clone size and V and J calls were adopted from that table, with D and trimming inferred from the DNA. Across this sample there are about 180,000 clones, with about 81% seen only once. 12% of the sample is taken by the ten largest.

One collaborating source in Seattle enrolled patients while the patients were actively infected and followed the patients over time throughout the course of disease. The collaborating institutions used their own protocols to collect whole blood in K2EDTA tubes. Collaborator samples were shipped for TCRbeta analysis as frozen whole blood, isolated PBMCs, or DNA extracted from either sample type. Concerning this clone itself: The antigen it binds to is not known. No base qualities exist here, and no much larger clone lies one base off it.

What the work shows at the level of the full study, not this receptor alone: Clinical and demographic metadata were provided uncurated, with the amount varying by source and participant.

Recombination linked TRBV2 to TRBJ1-1; TRBD1 fits 8 bases in the junction. The source material was peripheral blood. The receptor's source is a woman older than 75 with COVID-19, enrolled during active disease. The DNA is TGTGCCAGCAGTGAGACAGGGGTGAACACTGAAGCTTTCTTT. Translated, this is CASSETGVNTEAFF. Reference TRBV2 and TRBJ1-1 genes cover what lies past the CDR3, so the full variable domain is EPEVTQTPSHQVTQMGQEVILRCVPISNHLYFYWYRQILGQKVEFLVSFYNNEISEKSEIFDDQFSVERPDGSNFTLKIRSTKLEDSAMYFCASSETGVNTEAFFGQGTRLTVV.